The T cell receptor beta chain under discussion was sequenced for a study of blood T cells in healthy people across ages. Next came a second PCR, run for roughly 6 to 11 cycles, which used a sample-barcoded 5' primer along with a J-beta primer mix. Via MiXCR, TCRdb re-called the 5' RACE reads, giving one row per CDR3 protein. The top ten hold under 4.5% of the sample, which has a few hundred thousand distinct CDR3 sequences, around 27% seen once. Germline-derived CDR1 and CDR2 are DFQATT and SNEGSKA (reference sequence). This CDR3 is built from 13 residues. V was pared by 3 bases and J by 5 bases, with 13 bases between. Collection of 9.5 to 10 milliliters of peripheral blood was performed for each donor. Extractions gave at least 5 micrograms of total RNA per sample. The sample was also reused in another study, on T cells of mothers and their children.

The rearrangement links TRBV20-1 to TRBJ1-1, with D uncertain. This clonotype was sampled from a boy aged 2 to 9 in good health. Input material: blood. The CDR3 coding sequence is TGCAGTGCTAGGCTCGGGTTGGGTACTGAAGCTTTCTTT. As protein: CSARLGLGTEAFF.